A selection of T cell receptor beta chains follows, all from one sample in a study of T cell responses to AZD1222 COVID-19 vaccine. Some clones are missing from TCRdb's copy, which holds only in-frame ones; the method was immunoSEQ multiplex PCR. The sample carries some 82,000 clones, approximately 90% recorded once. Sequencing used peripheral blood, obtained on day 0 of AZD1222 vaccination. The receptors derive from an adult in good health. Each CDR3 is given with its conserved first and last residue. Each record gives: CDR3 protein, CDR3 DNA, clone size, J gene, D gene, V gene. A D gene is named only where the DNA matches it firmly. Clone size is given for some rows only: seen once, a few or many times, or a class if the clone is expanded.

CASSAGVLGYGYTF,TGTGCCAGCAGTGCCGGGGTTCTTGGCTATGGCTACACCTTC,-,TRBJ1-2,-,TRBV6-4
CASSWASGGRGTGELFF,TGTGCCAGCAGCTGGGCTAGCGGGGGACGAGGGACCGGGGAGCTGTTTTTT,-,TRBJ2-2,TRBD2,TRBV2
CASSLGQARSPLHF,TGTGCCAGCAGCTTAGGGCAGGCGAGGTCACCCCTCCACTTT,-,TRBJ1-6,-,TRBV7-6
CASSLYRGLNEQFF,TGTGCCAGCAGCTTATATAGGGGCCTCAATGAGCAGTTCTTC,-,TRBJ2-1,-,TRBV7-3
CASSSVGTGAPNTEAFF,TGCGCCAGCAGCTCGGTTGGGACAGGGGCCCCGAACACTGAAGCTTTCTTT,-,TRBJ1-1,TRBD1,TRBV5-1
CASSLVSAQETQYF,TGTGCCAGCAGCTTAGTCAGCGCCCAAGAGACCCAGTACTTC,-,TRBJ2-5,-,TRBV11-3
CASSNPNTEAFF,TGTGCCAGCAGCAACCCAAACACTGAAGCTTTCTTT,-,TRBJ1-1,-,TRBV11-3
CASSPDREQFF,TGCGCCAGCAGCCCCGACAGGGAGCAGTTCTTC,-,TRBJ2-1,-,TRBV5-1
CATSRGEDFEAFF,TGTGCCACCAGCAGGGGGGAGGATTTTGAAGCTTTCTTT,-,TRBJ1-1,-,TRBV15
CASSVEFGSNTEAFF,TGTGCCAGCAGCGTAGAGTTTGGCAGTAACACTGAAGCTTTCTTT,-,TRBJ1-1,-,TRBV9
CASSLARAGGEVGTEAFF,TGTGCCAGCAGCTTGGCTCGGGCAGGGGGCGAAGTGGGCACTGAAGCTTTCTTT,-,TRBJ1-1,TRBD1,TRBV5-6
CASSLALWAKQGTEAFF,TGCGCCAGCAGCTTGGCGCTATGGGCAAAACAGGGCACTGAAGCTTTCTTT,-,TRBJ1-1,-,TRBV5-1
CASSLYGGAATNEKLFF,TGTGCCAGCAGCTTATACGGCGGCGCAGCAACTAATGAAAAACTGTTTTTT,-,TRBJ1-4,-,TRBV5-5
CASKEDRVTDTQYF,TGTGCCAGTAAGGAGGACAGGGTAACAGATACGCAGTATTTT,-,TRBJ2-3,TRBD1,TRBV19
CATSDSNQPQHF,TGTGCCACCAGTGACAGCAATCAGCCCCAGCATTTT,few,TRBJ1-5,-,TRBV24-1
CASRRVSGTYEQYF,TGTGCCAGCAGGCGAGTTAGCGGGACCTACGAGCAGTACTTC,-,TRBJ2-7,TRBD2,TRBV5-6
CASSSGPNTEAFF,TGTGCCAGCAGCTCTGGGCCGAACACTGAAGCTTTCTTT,-,TRBJ1-1,-,TRBV7-3
CACVRQMNTEAFF,TGTGCCTGTGTACGGCAGATGAACACTGAAGCTTTCTTT,-,TRBJ1-1,-,TRBV30
CASSLGRGTDTQYF,TGTGCCAGCAGCTTAGGGCGGGGCACAGATACGCAGTATTTT,-,TRBJ2-3,-,TRBV7-2
CATSSLGGKAAYEQYF,TGTGCCACCAGCTCTTTGGGCGGTAAAGCGGCATACGAGCAGTACTTC,-,TRBJ2-7,-,TRBV15
CASRAGQANYGYTF,TGTGCCAGCAGAGCAGGACAGGCAAACTATGGCTACACCTTC,-,TRBJ1-2,TRBD1,TRBV2
CASRPTTGAGNTIYF,TGCGCCAGCAGACCCACTACAGGGGCTGGAAACACCATATATTTT,-,TRBJ1-3,TRBD1,TRBV5-1
CASSPSGGAYEQYF,TGTGCCAGCAGCCCTAGCGGGGGAGCCTACGAGCAGTACTTC,-,TRBJ2-7,TRBD2,TRBV3-1/TRBV3-2
CASSELGVQHGYTF,TGTGCCAGCAGTGAATTGGGAGTTCAGCATGGCTACACCTTC,-,TRBJ1-2,-,TRBV25-1
CASSFTGQDNEQYF,TGTGCCAGCAGCTTCACCGGACAGGACAACGAGCAGTACTTC,-,TRBJ2-7,TRBD1,TRBV5-5
CASSLQGETGANVLTF,TGTGCCAGCAGCCTTCAGGGGGAGACTGGGGCCAACGTCCTGACTTTC,-,TRBJ2-6,TRBD1,TRBV11-3
CASSQGSTEAFF,TGTGCCAGCAGTCAGGGGTCCACTGAAGCTTTCTTT,-,TRBJ1-1,-,TRBV6-2/TRBV6-3